Given below is one TCR beta chain in context. Germline CDR1 and CDR2: SGHRS and YFSETQ. CDR3 size: 16 residues. Losses at the gene ends were 3 bases for V and 0 bases for J; bases not matched to a gene: 9. The source of the sample is a study of blood T cell repertoires in COVID-19. Sequencing used immunoSEQ multiplex PCR; TCRdb keeps in-frame clones, though not all of them. Here the sample spans roughly 41,000 clones, approximately 69% being singletons. The chain recombines TRBV5-1 with TRBJ2-7, with 7 bases identical to TRBD1. The TCR sequence derives from a man aged 70-80 years with COVID-19, enrolled during active disease. Sequencing was performed on peripheral blood. CDR3 loop: CASSSRTGAYSYEQYF. CDR3 bases: TGCGCCAGCAGCTCTCGGACAGGAGCTTACTCCTACGAGCAGTACTTC.